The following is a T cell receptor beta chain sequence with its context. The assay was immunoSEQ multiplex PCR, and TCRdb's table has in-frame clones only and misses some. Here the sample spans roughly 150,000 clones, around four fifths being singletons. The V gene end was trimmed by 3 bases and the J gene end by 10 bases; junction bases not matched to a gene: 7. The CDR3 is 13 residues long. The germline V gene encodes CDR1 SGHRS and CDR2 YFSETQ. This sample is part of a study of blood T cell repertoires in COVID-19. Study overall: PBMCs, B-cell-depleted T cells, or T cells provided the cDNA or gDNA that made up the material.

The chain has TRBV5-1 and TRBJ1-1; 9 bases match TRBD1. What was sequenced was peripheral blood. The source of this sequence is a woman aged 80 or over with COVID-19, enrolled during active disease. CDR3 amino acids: CASSSTGGSVAFF. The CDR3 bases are TGCGCCAGCAGCTCAACAGGGGGCTCGGTAGCTTTCTTT.